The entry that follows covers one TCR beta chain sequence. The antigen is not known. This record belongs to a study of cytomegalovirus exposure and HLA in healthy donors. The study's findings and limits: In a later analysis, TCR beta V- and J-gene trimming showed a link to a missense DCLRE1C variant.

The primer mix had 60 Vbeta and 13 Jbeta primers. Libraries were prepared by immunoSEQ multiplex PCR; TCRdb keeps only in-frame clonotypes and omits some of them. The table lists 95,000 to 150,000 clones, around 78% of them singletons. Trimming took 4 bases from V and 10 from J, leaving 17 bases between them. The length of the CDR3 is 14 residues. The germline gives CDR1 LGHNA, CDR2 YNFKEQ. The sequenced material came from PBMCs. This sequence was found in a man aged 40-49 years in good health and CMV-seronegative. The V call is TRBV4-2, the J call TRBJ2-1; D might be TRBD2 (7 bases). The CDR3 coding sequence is TGTGCCAGCAGCCTATTGCTGGGAGGGGGAGAGCAGTTCTTC. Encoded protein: CASSLLLGGGEQFF.